Following are 20 T cell receptor beta chains from one sample sequenced in a study of OX40 agonist ivuxolimab in advanced cancers. The protocol was immunoSEQ multiplex PCR, while the TCRdb copy is restricted to in-frame clones and leaves out a portion. The data show 85,000 to 100,000 clones, with around 87% seen just once and about 4% held by the top ten. This specimen was CD4+ or CD8+ T cells sorted from blood, taken in a trial of the OX40 agonist ivuxolimab. These receptors all come from an adult with an advanced solid tumor such as melanoma, head and neck, liver or kidney cancer.

This clone ranks as medium-sized. The chain is built from TRBV7-2 and TRBJ2-7; TRBD1 matches at 9 bases. Germline trimming cut 1 base from V and 4 bases from J; bases unmatched to any gene: 2. The CDR3 spans 14 residues. From germline, CDR1 is SGHTA and CDR2 FQGNSA. The CDR3 DNA reads TGTGCCAGCAGCTTAGGGACAGGGGAATACGAGCAGTACGTC. Protein product: CASSLGTGEYEQYV.

This clone has more than one count but fewer than ten. The gene calls are TRBV5-4 and TRBJ1-4; D might be TRBD1 (5 bases). The CDR3 length is 15 residues. The germline gives CDR1 SGHNT, CDR2 YYREEE (reference sequence). V lost 4 bases, J lost 0 bases, and 10 bases lay in between. In DNA, the CDR3 is TGTGCCAGCAGCGGGGGGAGTTCAACTAATGAAAAACTGTTTTTT. Protein: CASSGGSSTNEKLFF.

The chain joins TRBV11-2 to TRBJ2-1; 11 bases match TRBD2. CDR1 is SGHAT, CDR2 FQNNGV, per germline. J gave up 9 bases and V 2 bases, and 3 bases lay outside the gene matches. The CDR3 sequence is 14 residues long. The CDR3 nucleotides read TGTGCCAGCAGCTTAACTAGCGGGAGTTCTGAGCAGTTCTTC. This translates into CASSLTSGSSEQFF.

This clone appeared once. The V call is TRBV5-1, the J call TRBJ1-3, with D uncertain. Deletions cut 0 bases from V and 1 base from J, with 14 bases between. In germline, CDR1 is SGHRS, CDR2 YFSETQ. There are 17 residues in the CDR3. Here the CDR3 reads CASSLDGSPGSGNTIYF. CDR3 sequence (DNA): TGCGCCAGCAGCTTGGACGGCAGCCCTGGATCTGGAAACACCATATATTTT.

The chain recombines TRBV5-6 with TRBJ2-1; 11 bases are shared with TRBD2. Germline CDR1 is SGHDT and CDR2 is YYEEEE. The CDR3 length is 15 residues. The V segment lost 2 bases and the J segment 10 bases; nucleotides outside the gene matches: 8. As DNA, the CDR3 is TGTGCCAGCAGCTTAAGACTAGCGGGATCTGTCGAGCAGTTCTTC. Translated: CASSLRLAGSVEQFF.

The V call is TRBV29-1, the J call TRBJ1-1; 9 bases are a match to TRBD1. J lost 7 bases, V lost 6 bases, and 6 bases had no gene match. CDR1 SQVTM and CDR2 ANQGSEA come from the germline V gene. This CDR3 region has 12 residues. For the CDR3, the DNA is TGCAGCGTCGGACAGGGGTTAGATGAAGCTTTCTTT. Amino acid sequence: CSVGQGLDEAFF.

The chain carries TRBV7-6 and TRBJ1-5; D call uncertain. The V gene lost 4 bases and the J gene lost 4 bases, with 5 bases spanning the gap. Germline values: CDR1 SGHVS, CDR2 FNYEAQ. The CDR3 length is 12 residues. This chain's CDR3 is CASSSPNQPQHF. CDR3 coding DNA: TGTGCCAGCAGCTCCCCGAATCAGCCCCAGCATTTT.

This chain connects TRBV29-1 to TRBJ2-7; TRBD1 aligns across 9 bases. The CDR3 is 11 amino acids. Germline V gene lookup returns CDR1 SQVTM and CDR2 ANQGSEA. The CDR3 loop is CSAGTGHEQYF. The CDR3 nucleotides are TGCAGTGCCGGGACAGGGCACGAGCAGTACTTC.

The chain uses TRBV6-5 and TRBJ1-1; D is possibly TRBD1 (6 bases). The CDR3 totals 14 residues. Germline assignment: CDR1 MNHEY and CDR2 SVGAGI. Trimming stripped 5 bases from V and 5 bases from J, with 15 bases between. The CDR3 loop is CASSARGGRTEAFF. For the CDR3, the DNA is TGTGCCAGCAGTGCCAGGGGCGGGAGAACTGAAGCTTTCTTT.

In its sample, this clone was seen once. The chain carries TRBV30 and TRBJ2-7, with a weak D call TRBD1 (6 bases). Per the germline V gene, CDR1 is GTSNPN and CDR2 is SVGIG (reference sequence). The CDR3 consists of 13 residues. Trimming pared 1 base from V and 1 base from J, leaving 8 bases between. The CDR3: CAWSAQGSYEQYF. CDR3 bases: TGTGCCTGGAGTGCTCAGGGGTCCTACGAGCAGTACTTC.

The chain couples TRBV2 to TRBJ2-7; no definite D call. This CDR3 spans 15 amino acids. Trimming pared 9 bases from V and 2 bases from J, leaving 20 bases between. CDR1 is SNHLY, CDR2 FYNNEI, per germline. CDR3 DNA: TGTGCCAGTAGACGGATCGTAACGAGACCCTACGAGCAGTACTTC. Residues: CASRRIVTRPYEQYF.

V usage is TRBV11-2 and J usage is TRBJ1-1; D perhaps matches TRBD1 (5 bases). Germline V gene sequence: CDR1 SGHAT, CDR2 FQNNGV. The CDR3 length is 13 residues. V was pared by 8 bases and J by 5 bases, with 15 bases between. The CDR3 DNA reads as TGTGCCAGCTGTCGCAGGGCGGAAACTGAAGCTTTCTTT. Encoded protein: CASCRRAETEAFF.

The chain links TRBV9 to TRBJ1-2; 9 positions agree with TRBD1. The CDR3 has 14 residues. CDR1 SGDLS and CDR2 YYNGEE come from the germline V gene. Trimming took 4 bases from V and 4 from J; bases not matched to a gene: 5. The CDR3 DNA sequence: TGTGCCAGCAGCCTTGGACAGGGGACCTATGGCTACACCTTC. Encoded protein: CASSLGQGTYGYTF.

The rearrangement joins TRBV6-5 to TRBJ2-3; D gene ambiguous. Trimming removed 7 bases from V and 1 base from J, with 9 bases in between. CDR3 length: 13 amino acids. Germline CDR1 and CDR2: MNHEY and SVGAGI. In DNA form, the CDR3 reads TGTGCCAGCATCCCCTCGGGCACAGATACGCAGTATTTT. Amino acids: CASIPSGTDTQYF.

The V gene is TRBV11-3, the J gene TRBJ2-1, with unresolved D. This CDR3 is 15 amino acids long. Germline loops: CDR1 SGHNT, CDR2 YENEEA. Trimming stripped 5 bases from V and 4 bases from J, with 15 bases between. CDR3: CASSPDGLTYNEQFF. CDR3 DNA sequence: TGTGCCAGCAGCCCAGATGGGCTAACTTACAATGAGCAGTTCTTC.

This clone was seen once. The chain couples TRBV11-2 to TRBJ2-3; D is possibly TRBD2 (6 bases). Germline CDR1 reads SGHAT; CDR2 reads FQNNGV. V was clipped by 1 base and J by 2 bases, with 7 bases between them. This CDR3 spans 14 amino acids. CDR3 bases: TGTGCCAGCAGCTTAGCGGGAGCCACAGATACGCAGTATTTT. This codes for CASSLAGATDTQYF. The variable domain in full, completed from reference TRBV11-2 and TRBJ2-3, reads EAGVAQSPRYKIIEKRQSVAFWCNPISGHATLYWYQQILGQGPKLLIQFQNNGVVDDSQLPKDRFSAERLKGVDSTLKIQPAKLEDSAVYLCASSLAGATDTQYFGPGTRLTVL.

The chain combines TRBV27 with TRBJ2-3; 8 positions agree with TRBD2. The ends lost 6 bases at V and 1 base at J; junction bases unmatched: 6. Germline CDR1 and CDR2: MNHEY and SMNVEV (reference sequence). CDR3 length: 15 amino acids. DNA for the CDR3: TGTGCCAGCAGCCGGGAGGGCTCCCGCACAGATACGCAGTATTTT. It codes for CASSREGSRTDTQYF.

This clone showed up just a few times. V and J are TRBV27 and TRBJ2-7; 7 bases are shared with TRBD1. Germline V CDR1 and CDR2: MNHEY, SMNVEV (reference sequence). V dropped 4 bases and J dropped 3; count of bases not matched to a gene: 6. CDR3 size: 14 residues. For the CDR3, the DNA is TGTGCCAGCAGTTATGGGACAGTAAGCTACGAGCAGTACTTC. It translates to CASSYGTVSYEQYF.

The chain is built from TRBV19 and TRBJ2-2; D call uncertain. Trimming removed 1 base from V and 2 bases from J, with 5 bases in between. CDR1 and CDR2 from the germline V gene are LNHDA and SQIVND (reference sequence). The CDR3 sequence is 14 residues long. The CDR3 spells CASSIGSNTGELFF. CDR3 nucleotide sequence: TGTGCCAGTAGTATAGGCAGTAACACCGGGGAGCTGTTTTTT.

The chain joins TRBV7-8 to TRBJ2-5; TRBD2 agrees at 10 bases. CDR1 and CDR2 (germline): SGHVS, FQNEAQ. V lost 2 bases, J lost 7 bases, and 7 bases stayed unmatched. This CDR3 contains 15 residues. The CDR3 sequence: CASSLSGTSEWTQYF. The CDR3 DNA is TGTGCCAGCAGCTTATCCGGGACTAGCGAATGGACCCAGTACTTC.